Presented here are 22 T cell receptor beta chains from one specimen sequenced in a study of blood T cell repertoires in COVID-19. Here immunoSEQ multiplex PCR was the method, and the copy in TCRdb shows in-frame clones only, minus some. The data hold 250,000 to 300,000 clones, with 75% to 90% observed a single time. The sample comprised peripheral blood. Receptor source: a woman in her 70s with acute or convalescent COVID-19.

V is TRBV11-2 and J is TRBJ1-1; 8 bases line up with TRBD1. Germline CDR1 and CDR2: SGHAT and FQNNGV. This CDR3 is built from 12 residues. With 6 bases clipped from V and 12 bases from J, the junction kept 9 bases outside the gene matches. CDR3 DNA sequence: TGTGCCAGCAGAACAGGGGGTTGGTTAACTTTCTTT. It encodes CASRTGGWLTFF.

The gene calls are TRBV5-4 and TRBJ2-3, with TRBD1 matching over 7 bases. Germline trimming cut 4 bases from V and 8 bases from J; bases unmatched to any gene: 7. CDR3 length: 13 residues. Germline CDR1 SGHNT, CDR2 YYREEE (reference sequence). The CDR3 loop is CASSRRTGPTQYF. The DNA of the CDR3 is TGTGCCAGCAGCCGAAGGACAGGCCCTACGCAGTATTTT.

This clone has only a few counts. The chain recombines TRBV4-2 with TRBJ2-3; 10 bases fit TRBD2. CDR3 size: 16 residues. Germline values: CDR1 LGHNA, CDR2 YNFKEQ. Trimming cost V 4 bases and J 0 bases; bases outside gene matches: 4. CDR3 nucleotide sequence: TGTGCCAGCAGCCGGAGCGGGGGGGGGAGCACAGATACGCAGTATTTT. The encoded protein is CASSRSGGGSTDTQYF.

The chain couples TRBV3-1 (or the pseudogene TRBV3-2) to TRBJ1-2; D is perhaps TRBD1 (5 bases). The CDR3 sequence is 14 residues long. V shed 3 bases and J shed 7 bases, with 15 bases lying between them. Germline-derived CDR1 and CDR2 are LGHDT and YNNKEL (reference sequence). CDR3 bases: TGTGCCAGCAGCCATGGGGGGAGAATAGGTGGCTACACCTTC. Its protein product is CASSHGGRIGGYTF.

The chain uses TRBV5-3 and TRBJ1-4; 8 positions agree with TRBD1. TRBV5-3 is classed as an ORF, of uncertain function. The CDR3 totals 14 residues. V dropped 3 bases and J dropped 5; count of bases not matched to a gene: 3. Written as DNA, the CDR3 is TGTGCCAGAAGCTACAGGGGGAGGAATGAAAAACTGTTTTTT. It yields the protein CARSYRGRNEKLFF.

CDR3 region: CASSQLGRVPEQFF. The CDR3 coding sequence is TGTGCCAGCAGCCAACTAGGGAGGGTACCTGAGCAGTTCTTC. The V gene is TRBV14, the J gene TRBJ2-1; 7 nucleotides align to TRBD2. V was clipped by 2 bases and J by 9 bases; unmatched bases: 7. The CDR3 runs 14 residues. CDR1 is SGHDN and CDR2 is FVKESK in the germline V gene.

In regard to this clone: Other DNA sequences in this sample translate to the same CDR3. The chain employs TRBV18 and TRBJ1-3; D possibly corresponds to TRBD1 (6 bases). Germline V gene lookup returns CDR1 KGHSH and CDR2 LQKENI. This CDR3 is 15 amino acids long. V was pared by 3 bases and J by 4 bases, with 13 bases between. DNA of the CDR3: TGTGCCAGCTCACCCCCAGGGGCAACAGGAAACACCATATATTTT. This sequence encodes CASSPPGATGNTIYF. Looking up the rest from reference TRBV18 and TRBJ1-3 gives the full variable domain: NAGVMQNPRHLVRRRGQEARLRCSPMKGHSHVYWYRQLPEEGLKFMVYLQKENIIDESGMPKERFSAEFPKEGPSILRIQQVVRGDSAAYFCASSPPGATGNTIYFGEGSWLTVV.

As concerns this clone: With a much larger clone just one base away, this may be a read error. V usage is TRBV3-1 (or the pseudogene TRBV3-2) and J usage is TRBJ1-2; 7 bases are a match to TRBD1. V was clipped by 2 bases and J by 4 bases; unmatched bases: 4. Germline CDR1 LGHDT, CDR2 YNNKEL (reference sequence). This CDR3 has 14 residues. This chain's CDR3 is CASSQRGQFYGYTF. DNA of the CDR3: TGTGCCAGCAGCCAAAGGGGACAGTTCTATGGCTACACCTTC.

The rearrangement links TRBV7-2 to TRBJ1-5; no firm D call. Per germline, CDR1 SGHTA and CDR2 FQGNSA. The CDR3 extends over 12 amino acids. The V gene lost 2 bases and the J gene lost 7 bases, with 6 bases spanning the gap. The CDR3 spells CASSLLSQPQHF. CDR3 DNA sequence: TGTGCCAGCAGCTTACTGAGCCAGCCCCAGCATTTT.

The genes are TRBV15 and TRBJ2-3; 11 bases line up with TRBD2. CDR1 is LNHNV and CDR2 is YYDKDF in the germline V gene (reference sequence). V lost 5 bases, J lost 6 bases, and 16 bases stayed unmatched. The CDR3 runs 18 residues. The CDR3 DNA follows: TGTGCCACCAGCGGACATGGGACTAGCGGACTTGGTGGTGATACGCAGTATTTT. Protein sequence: CATSGHGTSGLGGDTQYF.

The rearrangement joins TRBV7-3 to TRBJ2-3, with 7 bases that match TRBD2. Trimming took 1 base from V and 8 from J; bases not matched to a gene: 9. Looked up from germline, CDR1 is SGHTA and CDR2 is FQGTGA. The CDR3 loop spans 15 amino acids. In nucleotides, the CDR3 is TGTGCCAGCAGCTTAAATCGGACCCCGGGAGGTACGCAGTATTTT. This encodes CASSLNRTPGGTQYF.

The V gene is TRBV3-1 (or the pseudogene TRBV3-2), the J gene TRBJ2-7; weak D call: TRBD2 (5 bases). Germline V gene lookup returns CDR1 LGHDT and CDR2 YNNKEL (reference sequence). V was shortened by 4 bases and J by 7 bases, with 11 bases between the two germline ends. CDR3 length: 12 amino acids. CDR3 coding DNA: TGTGCCAGCAGCCCGGGGTTAAGGGAGCAGTACTTC. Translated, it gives CASSPGLREQYF.

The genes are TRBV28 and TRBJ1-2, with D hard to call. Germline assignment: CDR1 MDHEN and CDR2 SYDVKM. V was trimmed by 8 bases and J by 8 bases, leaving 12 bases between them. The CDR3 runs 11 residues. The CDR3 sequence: CASLREAGYTF. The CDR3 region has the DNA TGTGCCAGCTTGAGGGAAGCGGGCTACACCTTC.

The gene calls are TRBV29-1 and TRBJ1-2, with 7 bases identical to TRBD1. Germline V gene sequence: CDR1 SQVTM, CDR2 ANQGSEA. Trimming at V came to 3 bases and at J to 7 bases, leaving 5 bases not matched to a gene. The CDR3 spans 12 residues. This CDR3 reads CSVDAPGGGYTF. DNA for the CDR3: TGCAGCGTTGATGCCCCAGGGGGTGGCTACACCTTC.

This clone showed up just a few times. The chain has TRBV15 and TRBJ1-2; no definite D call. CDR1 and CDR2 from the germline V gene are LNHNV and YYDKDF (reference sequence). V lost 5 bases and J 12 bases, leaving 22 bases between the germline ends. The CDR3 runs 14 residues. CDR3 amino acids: CATSLGRASGLDTF. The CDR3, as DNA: TGTGCCACCAGCTTAGGGAGGGCTTCAGGTTTGGACACCTTC.

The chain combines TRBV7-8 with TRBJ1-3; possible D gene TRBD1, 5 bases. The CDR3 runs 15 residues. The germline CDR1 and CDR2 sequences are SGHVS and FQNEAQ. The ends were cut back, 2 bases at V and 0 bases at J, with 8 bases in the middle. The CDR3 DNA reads TGTGCCAGCAGCTTACAGGGATACTCTGGAAACACCATATATTTT. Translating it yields CASSLQGYSGNTIYF.

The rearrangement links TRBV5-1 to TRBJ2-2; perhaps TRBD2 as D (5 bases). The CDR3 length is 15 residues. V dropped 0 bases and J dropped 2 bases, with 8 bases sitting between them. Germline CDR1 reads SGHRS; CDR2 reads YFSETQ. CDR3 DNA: TGCGCCAGCAGCTTGGCTAGCACCAACACCGGGGAGCTGTTTTTT. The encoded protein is CASSLASTNTGELFF.

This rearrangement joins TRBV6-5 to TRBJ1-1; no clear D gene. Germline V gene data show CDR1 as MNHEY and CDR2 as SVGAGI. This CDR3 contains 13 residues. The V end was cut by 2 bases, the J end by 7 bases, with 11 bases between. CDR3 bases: TGTGCCAGCAGTTACATAATTGCGAGTGAAGCTTTCTTT. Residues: CASSYIIASEAFF.

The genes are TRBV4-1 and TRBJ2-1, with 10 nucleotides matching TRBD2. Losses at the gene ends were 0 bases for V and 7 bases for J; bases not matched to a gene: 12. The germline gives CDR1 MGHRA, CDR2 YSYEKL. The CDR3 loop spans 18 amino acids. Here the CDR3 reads CASSQDRLIAGGPNEQFF. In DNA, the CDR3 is TGCGCCAGCAGCCAAGATCGCCTGATAGCGGGGGGCCCTAATGAGCAGTTCTTC.

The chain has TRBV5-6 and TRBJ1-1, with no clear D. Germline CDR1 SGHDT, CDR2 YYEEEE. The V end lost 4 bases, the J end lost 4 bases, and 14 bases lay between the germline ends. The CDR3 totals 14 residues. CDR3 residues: CASSRVRGSTEAFF. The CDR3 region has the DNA TGTGCCAGCAGCCGGGTCCGAGGATCCACTGAAGCTTTCTTT. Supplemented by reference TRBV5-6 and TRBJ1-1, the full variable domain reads DAGVTQSPTHLIKTRGQQVTLRCSPKSGHDTVSWYQQALGQGPQFIFQYYEEEERQRGNFPDRFSGHQFPNYSSELNVNALLLGDSALYLCASSRVRGSTEAFFGQGTRLTVV.

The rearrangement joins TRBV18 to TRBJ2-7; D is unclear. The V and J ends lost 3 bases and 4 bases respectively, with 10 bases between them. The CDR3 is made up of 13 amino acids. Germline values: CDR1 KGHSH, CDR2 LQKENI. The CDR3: CASSPTYGYEQYF. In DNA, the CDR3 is TGTGCCAGCTCACCGACATACGGTTACGAGCAGTACTTC. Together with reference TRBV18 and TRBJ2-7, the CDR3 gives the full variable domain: NAGVMQNPRHLVRRRGQEARLRCSPMKGHSHVYWYRQLPEEGLKFMVYLQKENIIDESGMPKERFSAEFPKEGPSILRIQQVVRGDSAAYFCASSPTYGYEQYFGPGTRLTVT.

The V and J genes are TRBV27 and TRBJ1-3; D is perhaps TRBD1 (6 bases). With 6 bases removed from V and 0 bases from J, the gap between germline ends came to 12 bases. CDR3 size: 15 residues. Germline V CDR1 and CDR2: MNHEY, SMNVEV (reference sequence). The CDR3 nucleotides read TGTGCCAGCAGCGACAGGCGGACCTCTGGAAACACCATATATTTT. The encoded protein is CASSDRRTSGNTIYF.